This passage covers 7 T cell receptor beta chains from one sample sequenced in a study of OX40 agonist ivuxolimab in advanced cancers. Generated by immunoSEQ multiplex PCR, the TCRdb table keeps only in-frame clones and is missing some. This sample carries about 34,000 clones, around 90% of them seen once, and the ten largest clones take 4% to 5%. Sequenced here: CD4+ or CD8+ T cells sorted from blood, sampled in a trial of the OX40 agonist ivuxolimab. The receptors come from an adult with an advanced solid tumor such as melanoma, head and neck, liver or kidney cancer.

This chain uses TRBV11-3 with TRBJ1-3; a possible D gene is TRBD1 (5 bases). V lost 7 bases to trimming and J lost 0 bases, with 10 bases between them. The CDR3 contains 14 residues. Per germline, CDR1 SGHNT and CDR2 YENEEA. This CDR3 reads CASTGHNSGNTIYF. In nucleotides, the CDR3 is TGTGCCAGCACCGGACACAACTCTGGAAACACCATATATTTT.

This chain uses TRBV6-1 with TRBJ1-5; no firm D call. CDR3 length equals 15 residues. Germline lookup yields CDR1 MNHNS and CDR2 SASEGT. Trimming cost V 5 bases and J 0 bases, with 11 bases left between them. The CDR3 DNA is TGTGCCAGCAGTCCGACCGTATTTAGCAATCAGCCCCAGCATTTT. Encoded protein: CASSPTVFSNQPQHF.

CDR3 coding DNA: TGTGCCAGCAGCCAAAAATGGACAGGGGGCCGGACTGAAGCTTTCTTT. It is translated as CASSQKWTGGRTEAFF. V usage is TRBV14 and J usage is TRBJ1-1; TRBD1 agrees at 11 bases. The germline CDR1 and CDR2 sequences are SGHDN and FVKESK. The trim removed 2 bases at V and 5 bases at J, leaving 7 bases unmatched. The CDR3 is made up of 16 amino acids.

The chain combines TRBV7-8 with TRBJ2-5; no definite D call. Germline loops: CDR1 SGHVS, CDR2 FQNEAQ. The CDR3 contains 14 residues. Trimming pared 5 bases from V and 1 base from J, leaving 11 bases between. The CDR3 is CASSQGVLQETQYF. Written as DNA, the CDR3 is TGTGCCAGCAGCCAAGGCGTCCTCCAAGAGACCCAGTACTTC.

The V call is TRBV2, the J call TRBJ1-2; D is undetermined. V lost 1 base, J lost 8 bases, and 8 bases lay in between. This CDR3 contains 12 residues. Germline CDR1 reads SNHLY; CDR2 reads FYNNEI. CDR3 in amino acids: CASSEGGWGYTF. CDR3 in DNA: TGTGCCAGCAGTGAAGGTGGTTGGGGCTACACCTTC.

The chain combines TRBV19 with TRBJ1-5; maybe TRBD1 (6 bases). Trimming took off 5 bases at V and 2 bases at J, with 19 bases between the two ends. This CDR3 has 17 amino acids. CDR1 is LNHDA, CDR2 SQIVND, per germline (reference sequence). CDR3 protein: CASSAGGGAGGNQPQHF. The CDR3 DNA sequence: TGTGCCAGTAGTGCGGGCGGGGGCGCGGGGGGCAATCAGCCCCAGCATTTT.

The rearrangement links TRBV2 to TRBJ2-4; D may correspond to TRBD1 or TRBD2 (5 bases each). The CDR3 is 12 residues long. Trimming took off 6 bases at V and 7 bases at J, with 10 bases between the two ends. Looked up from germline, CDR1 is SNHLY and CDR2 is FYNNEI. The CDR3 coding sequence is TGTGCCAGCAGACGGGACGACAACATTCAGTACTTC. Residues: CASRRDDNIQYF.